The TCR beta chain described here comes from a study of regulatory T cells in long-lasting Graves disease. This clonotype turned up a few times. In building TCR beta libraries, iRepertoire HTBI primers were used together with Arm-PCR of CDR3 regions. TCRdb reprocessed the multiplex PCR reads via MiXCR and lists one record per CDR3 protein. This sample has around 500,000 distinct CDR3 sequences; about 16% occur once, and the top ten carry around 25%. Trimming took off 0 bases at V and 0 bases at J, with 6 bases between the two ends. The CDR3 covers 15 residues. CDR1 and CDR2 from the germline V gene are ENHRY and SYGVKD. The time point here: newly diagnosed GD, antithyroid drugs for less than 3 months. TCR sequences were obtained from RNA taken from PBMCs. The sample was also reused in another study, on T cells in Graves' hyperthyroidism and ophthalmopathy.

Sample: peripheral blood mononuclear cells (PBMCs), taken at new diagnosis, from a patient treated with antithyroid drugs. This rearrangement joins TRBV10-3 to TRBJ1-5; D unclear. The receptor comes from a woman aged 35 to 59 with Graves disease. CDR3 coding DNA: TGTGCCATCAGTGAGTCGCTGAATAGCAATCAGCCCCAGCATTTT. Its translation is CAISESLNSNQPQHF.